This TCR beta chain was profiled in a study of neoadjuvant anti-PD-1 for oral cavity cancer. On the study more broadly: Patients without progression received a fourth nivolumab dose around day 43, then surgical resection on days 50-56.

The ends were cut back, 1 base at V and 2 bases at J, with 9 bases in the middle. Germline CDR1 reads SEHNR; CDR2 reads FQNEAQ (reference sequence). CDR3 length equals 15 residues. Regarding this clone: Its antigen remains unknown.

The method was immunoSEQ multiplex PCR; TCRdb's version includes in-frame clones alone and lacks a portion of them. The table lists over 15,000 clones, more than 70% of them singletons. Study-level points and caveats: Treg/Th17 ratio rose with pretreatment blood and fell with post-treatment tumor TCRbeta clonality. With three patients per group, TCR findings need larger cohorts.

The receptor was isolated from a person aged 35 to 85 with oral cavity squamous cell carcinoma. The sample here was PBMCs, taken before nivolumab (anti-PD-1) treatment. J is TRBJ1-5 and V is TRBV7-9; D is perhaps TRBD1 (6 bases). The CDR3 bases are TGTGCCAGCAGCTTAGGCAGGGGTGGCAATCAGCCCCAGCATTTT. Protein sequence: CASSLGRGGNQPQHF.